Included here is one T cell receptor (beta chain) sequence, with context. Study processing details: From reference gene primer amplification, estimates of nucleated cell counts were derived. Only in-frame clones appear in the TCRdb table, and some are missing; sequencing was by immunoSEQ multiplex PCR. The DNA was the basis for D and trimming; V, J and clone size are from that table. The table has about 15,000 clones, 84% seen once; the top ten hold approximately 25%. This entry belongs to a study of blood T cell repertoires in COVID-19. Study-level background: T cells, B-cell-depleted T cells, or PBMCs provided the cDNA or gDNA that served as material.

Germline V CDR1 and CDR2: GTSNPN, SVGIG (reference sequence). The CDR3 totals 14 residues. The J segment lost 4 bases and the V segment lost 5 bases, leaving 3 bases of the junction unmatched. This clonotype was obtained from a woman between 50 and 59 years old with active or convalescent COVID-19. The chain has TRBV30 and TRBJ2-3, with 13 nucleotides matching TRBD2. Sequencing was performed on peripheral blood. CDR3 in amino acids: CAWDGTSGADTQYF. Here the CDR3 DNA reads TGTGCCTGGGATGGGACTAGCGGGGCAGATACGCAGTATTTT.